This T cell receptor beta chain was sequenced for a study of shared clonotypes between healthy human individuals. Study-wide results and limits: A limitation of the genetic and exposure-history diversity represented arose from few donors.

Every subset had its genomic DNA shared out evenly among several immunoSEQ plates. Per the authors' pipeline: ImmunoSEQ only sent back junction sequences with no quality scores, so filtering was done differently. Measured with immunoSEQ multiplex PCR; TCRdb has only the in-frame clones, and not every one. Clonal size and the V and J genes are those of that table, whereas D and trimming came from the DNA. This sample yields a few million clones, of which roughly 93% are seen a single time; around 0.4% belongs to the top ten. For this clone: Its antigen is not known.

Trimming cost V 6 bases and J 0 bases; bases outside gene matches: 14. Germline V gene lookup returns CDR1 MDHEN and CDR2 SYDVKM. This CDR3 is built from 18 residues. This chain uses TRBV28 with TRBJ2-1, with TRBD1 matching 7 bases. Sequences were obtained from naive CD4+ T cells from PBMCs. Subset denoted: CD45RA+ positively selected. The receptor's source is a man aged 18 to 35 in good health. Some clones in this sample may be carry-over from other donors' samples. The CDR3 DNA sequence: TGTGCCAGCAGCCTCCGACAGGGTATTCGCCCCTCCTACAATGAGCAGTTCTTC. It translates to CASSLRQGIRPSYNEQFF.